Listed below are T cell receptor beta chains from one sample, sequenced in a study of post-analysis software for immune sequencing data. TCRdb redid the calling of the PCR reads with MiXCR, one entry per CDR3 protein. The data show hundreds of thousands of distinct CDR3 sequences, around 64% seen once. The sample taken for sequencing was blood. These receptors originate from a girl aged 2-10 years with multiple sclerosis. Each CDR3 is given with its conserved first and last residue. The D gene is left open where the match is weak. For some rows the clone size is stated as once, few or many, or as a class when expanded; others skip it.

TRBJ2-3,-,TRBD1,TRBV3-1,CASSQVRGPDTQYF,TGTGCCAGCAGCCAAGTTAGGGGGCCAGATACGCAGTATTTT
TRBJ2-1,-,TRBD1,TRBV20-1,CSARRDRVTSEQFF,TGCAGTGCTAGGCGGGACAGGGTTACTTCTGAGCAGTTCTTC
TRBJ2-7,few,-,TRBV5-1,CASSSRRDPYEQYF,TGCGCCAGCAGCTCGCGCAGGGATCCCTACGAGCAGTACTTC
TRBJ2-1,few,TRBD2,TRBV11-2,CASSSGTSGDYNEQFF,TGTGCCAGCAGCTCAGGGACTAGCGGGGATTACAATGAGCAGTTCTTC
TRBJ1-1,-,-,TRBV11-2,CASSFGQGATEAFF,TGTGCCAGCAGCTTTGGGCAGGGCGCGACTGAAGCTTTCTTT
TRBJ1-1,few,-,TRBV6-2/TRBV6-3,CASREGAGTEAFF,TGTGCCAGCCGAGAGGGAGCAGGCACTGAAGCTTTCTTT
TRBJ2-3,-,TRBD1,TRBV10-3,CAISGGTGKTDTQYF,TGTGCCATCAGTGGTGGGACAGGGAAAACAGATACGCAGTATTTT
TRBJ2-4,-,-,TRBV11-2,CASSPARQGGNIQYF,TGTGCCAGCAGCCCAGCCCGACAGGGAGGGAACATTCAGTACTTC
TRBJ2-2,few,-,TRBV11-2,CASRGRVDPGELFF,TGTGCCAGCAGGGGAAGGGTGGATCCCGGGGAGCTGTTTTTT
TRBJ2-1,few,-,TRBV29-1,CSGNGLADNEQFF,TGCAGCGGGAACGGGCTGGCGGACAATGAGCAGTTCTTC
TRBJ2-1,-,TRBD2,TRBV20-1,CSARDPSGARGEFF,TGCAGTGCTAGAGATCCGAGCGGGGCTCGGGGGGAGTTCTTC
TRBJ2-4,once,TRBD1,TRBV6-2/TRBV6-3,CASSSADRGGNIQYF,TGTGCCAGCAGTTCCGCCGACAGGGGAGGAAACATTCAGTACTTC
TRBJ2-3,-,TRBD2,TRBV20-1,CSAMDRLAIHTDTQYF,TGCAGTGCTATGGACCGACTAGCAATTCACACAGATACGCAGTATTTT
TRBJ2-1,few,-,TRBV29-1,CSVGQIRANEQFF,TGCAGCGTTGGGCAGATCCGGGCCAATGAGCAGTTCTTC
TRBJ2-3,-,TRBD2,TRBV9,CASSPMGGTSTDTQYF,TGTGCCAGCAGCCCCATGGGGGGGACCAGCACAGATACGCAGTATTTT
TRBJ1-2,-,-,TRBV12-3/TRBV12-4,CASSFGGKSGYTF,TGTGCCAGCAGTTTTGGGGGGAAGTCGGGCTACACCTTC
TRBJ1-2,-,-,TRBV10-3,CAISELGGRRGYTF,TGTGCCATCAGTGAATTGGGGGGGCGCCGGGGCTACACCTTC
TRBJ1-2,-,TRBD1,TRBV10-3,CAIGSGQGSVVDGYTF,TGTGCCATCGGTTCGGGACAGGGCAGTGTGGTCGATGGCTACACCTTC
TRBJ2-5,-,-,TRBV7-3,CASRVDGGETQYF,TGTGCCAGCAGAGTTGACGGAGGAGAGACCCAGTACTTC
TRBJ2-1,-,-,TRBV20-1,CSAPGARNEQFF,TGCAGTGCCCCTGGGGCCCGCAATGAGCAGTTCTTC
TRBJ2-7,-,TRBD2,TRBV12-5,CASGRLAGEGEQYF,TGTGCTAGTGGAAGACTAGCGGGAGAAGGCGAGCAGTACTTC
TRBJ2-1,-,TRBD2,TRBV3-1,CASSQGREGYNEQFF,TGTGCCAGCAGCCAGGGGCGGGAGGGATACAATGAGCAGTTCTTC